This TCR beta chain was sequenced during a study of preoperative IRX-2 immunotherapy in early breast cancer. Treatment reported: preoperative locoregional IRX-2 cytokine immunotherapy. Preoperative locoregional IRX-2 cytokine immunotherapy was tested in the phase Ib source study. TCRdb's copy holds only in-frame clones and misses some; the assay was immunoSEQ multiplex PCR. Of approximately 98,000 clones listed, roughly 85% are singletons. This clone was detected once. The clonotype originates from a human donor with breast cancer. Specimen: tumor tissue, collected after IRX-2 immunotherapy.

The CDR3 sequence is CAIRGTENSYEQYF. CDR3 nucleotide sequence: TGTGCCATCAGAGGGACAGAGAACTCCTACGAGCAGTACTTC. This chain joins TRBV6-8 and TRBJ2-7; 7 nucleotides line up with TRBD1. The ends lost 10 bases at V and 0 bases at J; junction bases unmatched: 9. The CDR3 consists of 14 residues. Germline V gene lookup returns CDR1 MNHGY and CDR2 SAAAGT.